One sample yielded the 2 T cell receptor beta chains listed below, sequenced in a study of T-cell memory formation after mild COVID-19. TCRdb fed the 5' RACE reads into MiXCR, producing one record per CDR3 protein. The top ten clones hold under 50% of a sample with tens of thousands of distinct CDR3 sequences, 20% to 25% of them seen once. Sequencing was done on a sample of PBMCs or a T cell subset sorted from them (not recorded which). Receptors originate from a man aged 18 to 30 who had mild COVID-19 (a few samples of this study predate the infection). Cell type and time point are not known.

The table lists this clonotype with a few counts. Relative to the germline gene, one junction end is altered; a read error may explain this. The chain is built from TRBV3-1 and TRBJ1-1, with a tentative D call TRBD1 (5 bases). CDR1 is LGHDT and CDR2 is YNNKEL in the germline V gene (reference sequence). The CDR3 runs 10 residues. CDR3 nucleotides: TGTGCCAGCAGCCAAGATGGACACTACTTT. This translates into CASSQDGHYF.

J is TRBJ2-3 and V is TRBV29-1; 7 nucleotides match TRBD2. This CDR3 is built from 15 residues. In germline, CDR1 is SQVTM, CDR2 ANQGSEA. The J segment lost 5 bases and the V segment lost 4 bases, leaving 12 bases of the junction unmatched. For the CDR3, the DNA is TGCAGCGTTGCCGGTGGGGGGGTGGAGGTAGATACGCAGTATTTT. It encodes CSVAGGGVEVDTQYF.